This entry lists 27 T cell receptor beta chains sequenced from one sample in a study of shared clonotypes between healthy human individuals. TCRdb's table, derived via immunoSEQ multiplex PCR, lists solely in-frame clones and lacks some. There are a few million clones in the sample; 85% to 95% occur only once, and about 0.39% lies in the top ten. Source material: naive CD4+ T cells from PBMCs. Regarding subset: CD45RA+ positively selected. These TCRs come from a man aged 18 to 30 in good health. Some clones in this sample may be carry-over from other donors' samples.

V gene TRBV9 combines with J gene TRBJ2-1; D might be TRBD1 (5 bases). The CDR3 runs to 17 residues. Germline lookup yields CDR1 SGDLS and CDR2 YYNGEE. V lost 3 bases and J lost 6, with 22 bases in between. For the CDR3, the DNA is TGTGCCAGCAGCGCTACCTCGAAAAGGGGATGGGGCAATGAGCAGTTCTTC. Residues: CASSATSKRGWGNEQFF.

The V gene is TRBV11-2, the J gene TRBJ2-1, with D uncertain. The CDR3 has 14 amino acids. In germline, CDR1 is SGHAT, CDR2 FQNNGV. Deletions cut 5 bases from V and 1 base from J, with 9 bases between. The CDR3 here is CASSPLGSYNEQFF. Here the CDR3 DNA reads TGTGCCAGCAGCCCTCTTGGGTCCTACAATGAGCAGTTCTTC.

The rearrangement uses TRBV28 and TRBJ2-3; 9 bases align to TRBD1. The CDR3 runs 15 residues. V lost 5 bases and J lost 5; bases outside the gene matches: 8. CDR1 is MDHEN and CDR2 is SYDVKM in the germline V gene. CDR3 in DNA: TGTGCCAGCAGTGTGACAGGGGGGTTGGGAGATACGCAGTATTTT. As protein: CASSVTGGLGDTQYF.

The V gene is TRBV5-4, the J gene TRBJ2-7, with 9 bases lining up with TRBD2. CDR1 and CDR2 (germline): SGHNT, YYREEE (reference sequence). After removal of 1 base from V and 2 bases from J, the junction contained 10 bases not matched to a gene. This CDR3 is built from 17 residues. This chain's CDR3 is CASSLRIAGGVTYEQYF. The CDR3 coding sequence is TGTGCCAGCAGCTTGCGGATCGCGGGAGGGGTAACCTACGAGCAGTACTTC.

The chain carries TRBV5-5 and TRBJ1-1; TRBD1 matches at 7 bases. Germline lookup yields CDR1 SGHKS and CDR2 YYEKEE (reference sequence). The CDR3 contains 14 residues. V lost 2 bases and J lost 2; bases outside the gene matches: 3. The CDR3 is CASSFRGTNTEAFF. In DNA, the CDR3 is TGTGCCAGCAGCTTCAGGGGGACTAACACTGAAGCTTTCTTT.

Here the CDR3 DNA reads TGTGCCAGCAGCGTAGACTGGGAGGATACGCAGTATTTT. Protein sequence: CASSVDWEDTQYF. This sequence joins TRBV9 and TRBJ2-3, with D tentatively TRBD2 (5 bases). From germline, CDR1 is SGDLS and CDR2 YYNGEE. This CDR3 comprises 13 residues. V dropped 0 bases and J dropped 6 bases, with 8 bases sitting between them.

This clone has a single count. The chain employs TRBV27 and TRBJ1-1; tentatively, D is TRBD1 (6 bases). The CDR3 spans 13 residues. Germline CDR1 MNHEY, CDR2 SMNVEV (reference sequence). Trimming removed 6 bases at V and 3 bases at J, with 11 bases between. CDR3: CASRMKGDTEAFF. The DNA of the CDR3 is TGTGCCAGCAGAATGAAGGGGGACACTGAAGCTTTCTTT.

V usage is TRBV9 and J usage is TRBJ2-3, with a possible D match to TRBD2 (7 bases). The CDR3 is 15 residues long. Trimming removed 3 bases from V and 4 bases from J, with 15 bases in between. Germline loops: CDR1 SGDLS, CDR2 YYNGEE. The CDR3 loop is CASSGLGEGADTQYF. The DNA for the CDR3 is TGTGCCAGCAGCGGACTAGGGGAGGGGGCAGATACGCAGTATTTT. Variable domain in full (rest from reference TRBV9 and TRBJ2-3): DSGVTQTPKHLITATGQRVTLRCSPRSGDLSVYWYQQSLDQGLQFLIQYYNGEERAKGNILERFSAQQFPDLHSELNLSSLELGDSALYFCASSGLGEGADTQYFGPGTRLTVL.

J is TRBJ2-3 and V is TRBV19; the D is unclear. Trimming cost V 5 bases and J 5 bases, with 5 bases left between them. The germline V gene encodes CDR1 LNHDA and CDR2 SQIVND (reference sequence). The CDR3 contains 11 residues. For the CDR3, the DNA is TGTGCCAGTAGTTATGGAGATACGCAGTATTTT. It codes for CASSYGDTQYF.

The rearrangement uses TRBV9 and TRBJ1-5, with D possibly TRBD1 on 6 matching bases. V dropped 3 bases and J dropped 7 bases, with 14 bases sitting between them. Germline V gene sequence: CDR1 SGDLS, CDR2 YYNGEE. This CDR3 comprises 14 residues. This chain's CDR3 is CASSGPGQRQPQHF. Written as DNA, the CDR3 is TGTGCCAGCAGCGGACCGGGACAACGGCAGCCCCAGCATTTT.

The rearrangement links TRBV7-9 to TRBJ2-3; D call uncertain. The CDR3 sequence is 14 residues long. Trimming took 1 base from V and 5 from J, leaving 10 bases between them. CDR1 is SEHNR, CDR2 FQNEAQ, per germline (reference sequence). Here the CDR3 DNA reads TGTGCCAGCAGCTTAGTGGTTCGAGGAGATACGCAGTATTTT. Its protein product is CASSLVVRGDTQYF.

The V gene is TRBV28, the J gene TRBJ2-5, with 8 positions matching TRBD2. Germline V gene sequence: CDR1 MDHEN, CDR2 SYDVKM. V gave up 5 bases and J gave up 2 bases; unmatched junction bases: 13. There are 17 residues in the CDR3. Written as DNA, the CDR3 is TGTGCCAGCAGTCCCAGCCCTAGACTAGCGCCTCAAGAGACCCAGTACTTC. It specifies CASSPSPRLAPQETQYF. Combining the CDR3 with reference TRBV28 and TRBJ2-5 gives the whole variable domain DVKVTQSSRYLVKRTGEKVFLECVQDMDHENMFWYRQDPGLGLRLIYFSYDVKMKEKGDIPEGYSVSREKKERFSLILESASTNQTSMYLCASSPSPRLAPQETQYFGPGTRLLVL.

The rearrangement links TRBV7-9 to TRBJ2-7, with 13 bases identical to TRBD2. After removal of 7 bases from V and 5 bases from J, the junction contained 20 bases not matched to a gene. The CDR3 loop spans 19 amino acids. Germline loops: CDR1 SEHNR, CDR2 FQNEAQ (reference sequence). The CDR3 sequence is CASNYFTGTSGNVRNEQYF. The CDR3 DNA sequence: TGTGCCAGCAATTATTTCACAGGGACTAGCGGGAATGTGAGGAACGAGCAGTACTTC.

The rearrangement joins TRBV9 to TRBJ1-4; D unclear. From germline, CDR1 is SGDLS and CDR2 YYNGEE. Between the trimmed V and J ends, which lost 4 bases and 5 bases, there was a span of 15 bases. The CDR3 consists of 15 residues. The CDR3 DNA reads TGTGCCAGCAGCCCTATTGCTGACCTCAATGAAAAACTGTTTTTT. Residues: CASSPIADLNEKLFF.

This chain links TRBV9 with TRBJ2-3, with no clear D. This CDR3 has 14 amino acids. CDR1 is SGDLS and CDR2 is YYNGEE in the germline V gene. The V gene lost 0 bases and the J gene lost 4 bases, with 9 bases spanning the gap. The CDR3, as DNA: TGTGCCAGCAGCGTAGCCCCGGTACCAGATACGCAGTATTTT. It codes for CASSVAPVPDTQYF. The entire variable domain, with the rest obtained from reference TRBV9 and TRBJ2-3, is as follows: DSGVTQTPKHLITATGQRVTLRCSPRSGDLSVYWYQQSLDQGLQFLIQYYNGEERAKGNILERFSAQQFPDLHSELNLSSLELGDSALYFCASSVAPVPDTQYFGPGTRLTVL.

The chain is built from TRBV2 and TRBJ2-2; 7 nucleotides align to TRBD1. CDR3 size: 16 residues. Unmatched junction bases numbered 8, after V lost 3 bases and J lost 4 bases. CDR1 is SNHLY and CDR2 is FYNNEI in the germline V gene. The CDR3 coding sequence is TGTGCCAGCAGTGACGTTTCTCCAGGGGGCACCGGGGAGCTGTTTTTT. This translates into CASSDVSPGGTGELFF.

With respect to this clone: This sample includes further DNA sequences coding for the same CDR3. The rearrangement links TRBV29-1 to TRBJ2-1; 9 nucleotides agree with TRBD1. With 3 bases clipped from V and 4 bases from J, the junction kept 4 bases outside the gene matches. Germline CDR1 reads SQVTM; CDR2 reads ANQGSEA. This CDR3 contains 14 residues. Written as DNA, the CDR3 is TGCAGCGTTGAGAGGGACAGGGAGTACAATGAGCAGTTCTTC. Protein: CSVERDREYNEQFF.

The CDR3 nucleotides read TGTGCCAGTTCTACTAGCGACGGATACAATGAGCAGTTCTTC. Translated: CASSTSDGYNEQFF. The chain has TRBV19 and TRBJ2-1, with 7 nucleotides matching TRBD2. V lost 8 bases and J lost 4; bases outside the gene matches: 8. The germline V gene has CDR1 LNHDA and CDR2 SQIVND (reference sequence). The CDR3 sequence is 14 residues long. The variable domain in full, with the rest retrieved from reference TRBV19 and TRBJ2-1, is DGGITQSPKYLFRKEGQNVTLSCEQNLNHDAMYWYRQDPGQGLRLIYYSQIVNDFQKGDIAEGYSVSREKKESFPLTVTSAQKNPTAFYLCASSTSDGYNEQFFGPGTRLTVL.

This chain connects TRBV25-1 to TRBJ1-3, with D possibly being TRBD1 (6 bases). Germline V gene sequence: CDR1 MGHDK, CDR2 SYGVNS. Trimming left V 5 bases short and J 4 bases short, with 9 bases between. The CDR3 is 13 amino acids. DNA of the CDR3: TGTGCCAGCAGTACAGGGTCCGGAAACACCATATATTTT. This sequence encodes CASSTGSGNTIYF.

The rearrangement uses TRBV18 and TRBJ1-1, with D tentatively TRBD1 (5 bases). V lost 2 bases, J lost 0 bases, and 16 bases lay in between. This CDR3 has 17 residues. Germline-derived CDR1 and CDR2 are KGHSH and LQKENI. The CDR3 sequence is CASSPSHLQAMNTEAFF. In nucleotides, the CDR3 is TGTGCCAGCTCACCATCACATTTACAGGCGATGAACACTGAAGCTTTCTTT.

This clone came up once. Other nucleotide sequences from this sample produce the same CDR3. The chain uses TRBV19 and TRBJ2-3, with D hard to call. V dropped 3 bases and J dropped 2 bases, with 6 bases sitting between them. Germline V gene data show CDR1 as LNHDA and CDR2 as SQIVND (reference sequence). This CDR3 spans 13 amino acids. CDR3 residues: CASSIPSTDTQYF. The CDR3 DNA follows: TGTGCCAGTAGTATTCCTTCCACAGATACGCAGTATTTT.

The chain uses TRBV10-2 and TRBJ2-4, with D possibly TRBD2 on 7 matching bases. CDR1 and CDR2 from the germline V gene are WSHSY and SAAADI. The V end was cut by 3 bases, the J end by 7 bases, with 16 bases between. The CDR3 totals 15 residues. CDR3 coding DNA: TGCGCCAGCAGTGAAATCGGGGGAGGGGGGAACATTCAGTACTTC. Translation gives CASSEIGGGGNIQYF.

The chain carries TRBV4-1 and TRBJ2-1, with D tentatively TRBD2 (6 bases). The germline V gene has CDR1 MGHRA and CDR2 YSYEKL. V gave up 1 base and J gave up 1 base, with 11 bases separating them. The CDR3 length is 16 residues. The CDR3 is CASSQAGGNSYNEQFF. CDR3 nucleotides: TGCGCCAGCAGCCAAGCAGGCGGGAATTCCTACAATGAGCAGTTCTTC.

The CDR3 reads CASSLWQRVLHEQFF. CDR3 in DNA: TGTGCCAGCAGCTTGTGGCAGCGGGTACTGCATGAGCAGTTCTTC. The gene calls are TRBV5-8 and TRBJ2-1, with D perhaps TRBD2 (6 bases). Trimming pared 1 base from V and 8 bases from J, leaving 16 bases between. CDR1 and CDR2 (germline): SGHTS, YDEGEE. This CDR3 is built from 15 residues.

With regard to this clone: An end of the junction differs from the germline gene, which may be a read error. The gene calls are TRBV7-9 and TRBJ2-5, with a possible D match to TRBD1 (5 bases). Germline assignment: CDR1 SEHNR and CDR2 FQNEAQ (reference sequence). The CDR3 has 14 residues. CDR3 sequence reads: CASSVAGLDETQYF. CDR3 nucleotides: TGTGCCAGCAGCGTAGCAGGGTTAGACGAGACCCAGTACTTC.

CDR3 sequence: CASSLAPTGAGVVNEQFF. The CDR3, as DNA: TGCGCCAGCAGCTTGGCCCCCACAGGGGCGGGAGTGGTCAATGAGCAGTTCTTC. This chain uses TRBV5-1 with TRBJ2-1; D tentatively reads TRBD1 or TRBD2 (7 bases each). Germline V gene lookup returns CDR1 SGHRS and CDR2 YFSETQ. This CDR3 comprises 18 residues. The germline V and J ends were trimmed by 0 bases and 6 bases, with 22 bases remaining between them.

Details on this clone: Other DNA variants within this sample encode the same CDR3. The chain is built from TRBV5-4 and TRBJ1-2; D unresolved. The CDR3 spans 13 residues. V shed 0 bases and J shed 4 bases, with 7 bases lying between them. Per the germline V gene, CDR1 is SGHNT and CDR2 is YYREEE (reference sequence). The DNA for the CDR3 is TGTGCCAGCAGCTTGGACAGCCTCTATGGCTACACCTTC. Amino acids: CASSLDSLYGYTF.